Below are 15 T cell receptor beta chains sequenced from a single sample in a study of neurological immune-mediated disorders. Via MiXCR, TCRdb re-called the 5' RACE reads, giving one row per CDR3 protein. The data show fewer than 80,000 distinct CDR3 sequences, around 4.8% seen once. Sequencing was carried out using PBMCs. The receptor source for this set is a woman between 50 and 59 years old with multiple sclerosis.

The table lists this clonotype with many counts. The chain's CDR3 is CASIKDSYNEQFF. The CDR3 nucleotides read TGCGCCAGCATCAAGGACAGCTACAATGAGCAGTTCTTC. V and J are TRBV5-1 and TRBJ2-1; D possibly corresponds to TRBD1 (6 bases). Trimming left V 6 bases short and J 3 bases short, with 10 bases between. The germline V gene encodes CDR1 SGHRS and CDR2 YFSETQ. The CDR3 loop spans 13 amino acids.

This clonotype was counted ten times or more. Germline and junction disagree at one end, which may indicate a read error. This rearrangement joins TRBV27 to TRBJ1-5; D not resolved. The CDR3 runs to 14 residues. CDR1 is MNHEY and CDR2 is SMNVEV in the germline V gene (reference sequence). CDR3 sequence: CASARVYSNQPQNF. CDR3 bases: TGTGCCAGCGCGAGGGTATATAGCAATCAGCCCCAGAATTTT.

This clonotype was picked up many times. The rearrangement links TRBV4-3 to TRBJ1-1; D not certain. The germline V and J ends were trimmed by 2 bases and 4 bases, with 11 bases remaining between them. Germline V gives CDR1 LGHNA, CDR2 YSLEER. This CDR3 is built from 14 residues. For the CDR3, the DNA is TGCGCCAGCAGCCAATACGAGGGAATCACTGAAGCTTTCTTT. As protein: CASSQYEGITEAFF.

This clonotype was seen ten or more times. The J gene is TRBJ2-1, the V gene TRBV4-3; weak D call: TRBD1 (5 bases). The CDR3 runs to 13 residues. Germline CDR1 reads LGHNA; CDR2 reads YSLEER. Between the trimmed V and J ends, which lost 0 bases and 15 bases, there was a span of 15 bases. The CDR3 sequence is CASSQEKQVGMFF. DNA of the CDR3: TGCGCCAGCAGCCAAGAGAAACAGGTTGGGATGTTCTTC.

This clonotype was counted ten times or more. The chain joins TRBV7-2 to TRBJ1-2; the D gene is possibly TRBD1 (5 bases). Germline loops: CDR1 SGHTA, CDR2 FQGNSA. The CDR3 runs 13 residues. The V gene lost 4 bases and the J gene lost 4 bases, with 10 bases spanning the gap. The CDR3 coding sequence is TGTGCCAGCAGCTCGGGGCATGGCTATGGCTACACCTTC. Translation gives CASSSGHGYGYTF.

This clonotype was counted at least ten times. This rearrangement joins TRBV20-1 to TRBJ2-1, with D uncertain. Germline V lookup: CDR1 DFQATT, CDR2 SNEGSKA (reference sequence). The germline V and J ends were trimmed by 5 bases and 11 bases, with 10 bases remaining between them. This CDR3 region has 10 residues. The CDR3 region has the DNA TGCAGTGCTCCCCTGAAGAAGCAGTTCTTC. Residues: CSAPLKKQFF.

This clonotype was counted many times. This chain uses TRBV7-9 with TRBJ1-1; D is unresolved. The V end lost 3 bases, the J end lost 6 bases, and 11 bases lay between the germline ends. The CDR3 runs 13 residues. Germline loops: CDR1 SEHNR, CDR2 FQNEAQ (reference sequence). The CDR3 DNA sequence: TGTGCCAGCAGCTTTTCAGTGATCTCTGAAGCTTTCTTT. Translated: CASSFSVISEAFF.

This clonotype was observed at least ten times. V usage is TRBV7-2 and J usage is TRBJ1-3; D gene ambiguous. V was pared by 1 base and J by 0 bases, with 10 bases between. There are 16 residues in the CDR3. CDR1 is SGHTA and CDR2 is FQGNSA in the germline V gene. CDR3 DNA sequence: TGTGCCAGCAGCTTAGTACCGGGGTCCTCTGGAAACACCATATATTTT. This translates into CASSLVPGSSGNTIYF. The entire variable domain, with the rest obtained from reference TRBV7-2 and TRBJ1-3, is as follows: GAGVSQSPSNKVTEKGKDVELRCDPISGHTALYWYRQSLGQGLEFLIYFQGNSAPDKSGLPSDRFSAERTGGSVSTLTIQRTQQEDSAVYLCASSLVPGSSGNTIYFGEGSWLTVV.

This clonotype appeared a few times. The V and J genes are TRBV7-9 and TRBJ1-5; unclear D gene. Trimming took 3 bases from V and 1 from J, leaving 7 bases between them. The germline V gene encodes CDR1 SEHNR and CDR2 FQNEAQ (reference sequence). This CDR3 comprises 14 residues. Written as DNA, the CDR3 is TGTGCCAGCAGCTTCCCGGGGAGCAATCAGCCCCAGCATTTT. Amino acid sequence: CASSFPGSNQPQHF.

There are many counts of this clonotype. The rearrangement joins TRBV5-6 to TRBJ2-1; 7 nucleotides agree with TRBD1. Unmatched junction bases numbered 15, after V lost 4 bases and J lost 8 bases. This CDR3 contains 16 residues. The germline gives CDR1 SGHDT, CDR2 YYEEEE. The CDR3, as DNA: TGTGCCAGCAGCCGAGGGGGCCTCTACAATGTGGATGAGCAGTTCTTC. The encoded protein is CASSRGGLYNVDEQFF.

At least ten counts were recorded for this clonotype. V usage is TRBV5-1 and J usage is TRBJ2-1; D gene ambiguous. Germline values: CDR1 SGHRS, CDR2 YFSETQ. Trimming took 0 bases from V and 5 from J, leaving 12 bases between them. The CDR3 loop spans 15 amino acids. CDR3 residues: CASSLVLGGDNEQFF. Here the CDR3 DNA reads TGCGCCAGCAGCTTGGTATTGGGCGGCGACAATGAGCAGTTCTTC.

This clonotype came up many times. The CDR3 region is CASSSSLGGAETDTQYF. The CDR3 DNA is TGTGCCAGCAGCTCCTCTCTCGGGGGGGCCGAGACAGATACGCAGTATTTT. The genes are TRBV7-8 and TRBJ2-3, with 8 bases that match TRBD2. V shed 4 bases and J 3 bases; nucleotides not matched to a gene: 12. The germline gives CDR1 SGHVS, CDR2 FQNEAQ. This CDR3 region has 17 residues.

This clonotype was seen many times. The chain couples TRBV20-1 to TRBJ2-2, with a tentative D call TRBD1 (6 bases). Germline assignment: CDR1 DFQATT and CDR2 SNEGSKA (reference sequence). V was clipped by 1 base and J by 10 bases, with 16 bases between them. CDR3 length: 14 amino acids. This chain's CDR3 is CSARAGTGRKELFF. For the CDR3, the DNA is TGCAGTGCTAGAGCGGGCACAGGGCGAAAGGAGCTGTTTTTT.

The chain has TRBV20-1 and TRBJ2-1; D call uncertain. The CDR3 has 14 residues. Between the trimmed V and J ends, which lost 4 bases and 8 bases, there was a span of 18 bases. Germline CDR1 is DFQATT and CDR2 is SNEGSKA (reference sequence). CDR3 amino acids: CSAKLAGQRYEQFF. The CDR3 coding sequence is TGCAGTGCTAAGTTGGCAGGCCAAAGGTATGAGCAGTTCTTC.

The CDR3 loop is CSARGGAIPEAFF. CDR3 DNA: TGCAGTGCTAGAGGGGGGGCGATTCCTGAAGCTTTCTTT. This chain links TRBV20-1 with TRBJ1-1, with a weak D call TRBD1 (6 bases). Germline CDR1 and CDR2: DFQATT and SNEGSKA (reference sequence). Trimming shortened V by 1 base and J by 6 bases, and 12 bases separated the two germline ends. The CDR3 sequence is 13 residues long.